These 25 T cell receptor beta chains were sequenced from one sample in a study of CD8+ T cells in alopecia areata. In each case, RNA was isolated and then reverse transcribed into cDNA as the sequencing template. Sequencing used immunoSEQ multiplex PCR; TCRdb keeps in-frame clones, though not all of them. The top ten clones hold roughly 10% of a sample with 180,000 or so clones, 53% of them seen once. Treatment given: oral pan-JAK inhibitor, 5-10 mg twice daily. The sample was CD8+ T cells sorted from blood, taken at week 24, from a patient treated with tofacitinib. The receptors originated from a human donor with alopecia areata.

In this sample, this clone turned up once. The chain couples TRBV14 to TRBJ1-2; D uncertain. Germline CDR1 reads SGHDN; CDR2 reads FVKESK. The CDR3 spans 16 residues. Trimming removed 5 bases from V and 6 bases from J, with 22 bases in between. The CDR3, as DNA: TGTGCCAGCAGCTCCAGGCCGTTATTACTTCACGATGGCTACACCTTC. It encodes CASSSRPLLLHDGYTF.

This clone was found once. The rearrangement joins TRBV5-1 to TRBJ1-2; 9 bases map to TRBD1. There are 15 residues in the CDR3. CDR1 and CDR2 (germline): SGHRS, YFSETQ. The junction had 10 bases not matched to a gene; V was cut back by 3 bases and J by 7 bases. As DNA, the CDR3 is TGCGCCAGCAGCTCAACAGGGGGCGGCATTTCTGGCTACACCTTC. The encoded protein is CASSSTGGGISGYTF.

V and J are TRBV11-2 and TRBJ2-6; no clear D. Per germline, CDR1 SGHAT and CDR2 FQNNGV. V lost 2 bases, J lost 2 bases, and 1 base lay in between. There are 13 residues in the CDR3. CDR3 residues: CASSLTGANVLTF. The CDR3 DNA reads TGTGCCAGCAGCTTAACTGGGGCCAACGTCCTGACTTTC. Full variable domain (remainder filled in from reference TRBV11-2 and TRBJ2-6): EAGVAQSPRYKIIEKRQSVAFWCNPISGHATLYWYQQILGQGPKLLIQFQNNGVVDDSQLPKDRFSAERLKGVDSTLKIQPAKLEDSAVYLCASSLTGANVLTFGAGSRLTVL.

The rearrangement links TRBV9 to TRBJ2-1; tentative D call: TRBD1 (6 bases). The CDR3 loop spans 13 amino acids. V gave up 2 bases and J gave up 9 bases, with 12 bases separating them. CDR1 and CDR2 (germline): SGDLS, YYNGEE. The CDR3 loop reads CASSVGARSEQFF. The DNA of the CDR3 is TGTGCCAGCAGCGTGGGGGCCCGTAGTGAGCAGTTCTTC.

The rearrangement joins TRBV10-3 to TRBJ2-1, with TRBD2 identical over 9 bases. The germline V gene has CDR1 ENHRY and CDR2 SYGVKD. The CDR3 sequence is 14 residues long. After removal of 4 bases from V and 8 bases from J, the junction contained 6 bases not matched to a gene. This CDR3 reads CAISVNSGGDEQFF. The DNA of the CDR3 is TGTGCCATCAGTGTTAATAGCGGGGGCGATGAGCAGTTCTTC.

The CDR3 bases are TGTGCCAGCAGCCCCCTTGGCGGCTGGGGCCCTGAAGCTTTCTTT. Translated, it gives CASSPLGGWGPEAFF. The chain recombines TRBV7-2 with TRBJ1-1; D perhaps matches TRBD1 (5 bases). CDR1 is SGHTA, CDR2 FQGNSA, per germline. V shed 5 bases and J shed 6 bases, with 19 bases lying between them. CDR3 length: 15 residues.

This clone was picked up a small number of times. The chain employs TRBV4-3 and TRBJ1-1; D gene ambiguous. The CDR3 totals 13 residues. From germline, CDR1 is LGHNA and CDR2 YSLEER. The V gene lost 4 bases and the J gene lost 1 base, with 7 bases spanning the gap. The CDR3 reads CASSPDGNTEAFF. CDR3 DNA: TGCGCCAGCAGCCCGGACGGGAACACTGAAGCTTTCTTT.

The chain couples TRBV4-3 to TRBJ2-1; D might be TRBD2 (5 bases). The V gene lost 1 base and the J gene lost 0 bases, with 16 bases spanning the gap. CDR1 LGHNA and CDR2 YSLEER come from the germline V gene. The length of the CDR3 is 18 residues. The DNA of the CDR3 is TGCGCCAGCAGCCAAGGCGGGCCCGACGGAGGCTCCTACAATGAGCAGTTCTTC. Protein product: CASSQGGPDGGSYNEQFF.

This clone turned up a few times. V and J are TRBV19 and TRBJ1-2; D is uncertain. V dropped 9 bases and J dropped 1 base, with 12 bases sitting between them. The germline CDR1 and CDR2 sequences are LNHDA and SQIVND (reference sequence). The CDR3 length is 13 residues. The CDR3 DNA reads TGTGCCAGCGAAGAGGAGAGTAACTATGGCTACACCTTC. Translating gives CASEEESNYGYTF.

This clone has only a few counts. The chain has TRBV6-4 and TRBJ1-2; 8 bases line up with TRBD1. The germline V gene has CDR1 MRHNA and CDR2 SNTAGT. V dropped 5 bases and J dropped 2; count of bases not matched to a gene: 13. The CDR3 consists of 17 residues. CDR3: CASSYLNPGQENYGYTF. CDR3 nucleotide sequence: TGTGCCAGCAGTTACTTGAATCCGGGACAGGAAAACTATGGCTACACCTTC.

Regarding this clone: In the same sample, other DNA sequences code for this CDR3. The chain carries TRBV29-1 and TRBJ1-1; no clear D. The CDR3 runs to 13 residues. The V end lost 4 bases, the J end lost 5 bases, and 14 bases lay between the germline ends. Germline lookup yields CDR1 SQVTM and CDR2 ANQGSEA. CDR3 sequence: CSVVGLVETEAFF. CDR3 DNA: TGCAGCGTTGTTGGTTTAGTAGAGACTGAAGCTTTCTTT.

The chain couples TRBV19 to TRBJ1-2; D unresolved. The germline V and J ends were trimmed by 7 bases and 4 bases, with 13 bases remaining between them. The CDR3 has 13 residues. Germline V gene lookup returns CDR1 LNHDA and CDR2 SQIVND (reference sequence). The DNA of the CDR3 is TGTGCCAGTACGGTCGGCAGTCTCTATGGCTACACCTTC. Its protein is CASTVGSLYGYTF.

The CDR3 bases are TGCAGCGCCATGGTGGAGACCGGGGTATATGGCTACACCTTC. Translated, it gives CSAMVETGVYGYTF. V and J are TRBV29-1 and TRBJ1-2, with unresolved D. CDR1 and CDR2 from the germline V gene are SQVTM and ANQGSEA. V dropped 7 bases and J dropped 5 bases, with 20 bases sitting between them. This CDR3 is 14 amino acids long.

CDR3 DNA sequence: TGTGCCAGCAGCACTACGAAGGGGGGCTACACCTTC. Protein: CASSTTKGGYTF. J is TRBJ1-2 and V is TRBV9, with a possible D match to TRBD1 (5 bases). The CDR3 is 12 residues long. V was clipped by 4 bases and J by 8 bases, with 12 bases between them. Germline V gives CDR1 SGDLS, CDR2 YYNGEE. Drawing the rest from reference TRBV9 and TRBJ1-2, the complete variable domain is DSGVTQTPKHLITATGQRVTLRCSPRSGDLSVYWYQQSLDQGLQFLIQYYNGEERAKGNILERFSAQQFPDLHSELNLSSLELGDSALYFCASSTTKGGYTFGSGTRLTVV.

This chain links TRBV5-6 with TRBJ2-7, with 7 bases that match TRBD1. The CDR3 totals 14 residues. Germline values: CDR1 SGHDT, CDR2 YYEEEE. With V trimmed by 4 bases and J by 7 bases, 11 bases remained unmatched. Written as DNA, the CDR3 is TGTGCCAGCAGCCAGGGACAGTCCTTGTGGGAGCAGTACTTC. The encoded protein is CASSQGQSLWEQYF.

V is TRBV29-1 and J is TRBJ1-2, with TRBD1 matching over 9 bases. CDR3 length: 15 residues. The V and J ends lost 5 bases and 2 bases, in that order; junction bases with no gene match: 9. Germline values: CDR1 SQVTM, CDR2 ANQGSEA. DNA of the CDR3: TGCAGCGTTCAATTGGGGGACAGGGTAAACTATGGCTACACCTTC. Translated, it gives CSVQLGDRVNYGYTF.

This sequence joins TRBV5-1 and TRBJ2-3, with 7 bases matching TRBD1. There are 14 residues in the CDR3. V was clipped by 2 bases and J by 6 bases; unmatched bases: 6. The germline CDR1 and CDR2 sequences are SGHRS and YFSETQ. CDR3 sequence (DNA): TGCGCCAGCAGCTTTCGAGGGGGACAGGATACGCAGTATTTT. This codes for CASSFRGGQDTQYF.

J is TRBJ2-5 and V is TRBV6-5, with 10 bases matching TRBD1. J was trimmed by 7 bases and V by 6 bases; bases with no gene match: 11. CDR1 is MNHEY and CDR2 is SVGAGI in the germline V gene. The CDR3 is 15 amino acids. The CDR3 is CASRSGQGLTGTQYF. The CDR3 DNA follows: TGTGCCAGCAGATCGGGACAGGGGTTAACGGGGACCCAGTACTTC.

This clone was counted between two and nine times. This chain links TRBV25-1 with TRBJ1-5; tentative D call: TRBD1 (6 bases). Trimming pared 5 bases from V and 0 bases from J, leaving 8 bases between. The CDR3 runs 14 residues. Germline V lookup: CDR1 MGHDK, CDR2 SYGVNS. The CDR3 DNA follows: TGTGCCAGCAGTTTCAGGGGTAGCAATCAGCCCCAGCATTTT. It is translated as CASSFRGSNQPQHF.

This clone came up once. The rearrangement uses TRBV6-1 and TRBJ1-1; D is unresolved. The V gene lost 1 base and the J gene lost 5 bases, with 8 bases spanning the gap. CDR1 and CDR2 (germline): MNHNS, SASEGT. CDR3 size: 13 residues. The CDR3 coding sequence is TGTGCCAGCAGTGAAGTAAGACGAACTGAAGCTTTCTTT. It yields the protein CASSEVRRTEAFF.

The chain is built from TRBV5-1 and TRBJ2-5; D is ambiguous. CDR3 length: 14 amino acids. The V end was cut by 2 bases, the J end by 3 bases, with 11 bases between. Germline V gene sequence: CDR1 SGHRS, CDR2 YFSETQ. The CDR3 reads CASSFTELEETQYF. CDR3 sequence (DNA): TGCGCCAGCAGCTTTACTGAGCTGGAAGAGACCCAGTACTTC.

The CDR3 DNA follows: TGTGCCTGGGACCGCGGGGAGCTGTTTTTT. Translated: CAWDRGELFF. The chain carries TRBV30 and TRBJ2-2; D gene unclear. Trimming removed 5 bases from V and 7 bases from J, with 5 bases in between. The CDR3 length is 10 residues. Germline values: CDR1 GTSNPN, CDR2 SVGIG (reference sequence).

This chain joins TRBV30 and TRBJ1-5; 7 nucleotides line up with TRBD1. Germline V gene lookup returns CDR1 GTSNPN and CDR2 SVGIG (reference sequence). There are 13 residues in the CDR3. With 1 base clipped from V and 11 bases from J, the junction kept 8 bases outside the gene matches. DNA of the CDR3: TGTGCCTGGAGTGGTACAGGGGAGCTGTCCCAGCATTTT. Translation: CAWSGTGELSQHF.

In this sample, this clone turned up a few times. The chain is built from TRBV4-3 and TRBJ2-5; D ambiguous. V lost 4 bases, J lost 7 bases, and 13 bases lay in between. Germline V CDR1 and CDR2: LGHNA, YSLEER. CDR3 length: 13 amino acids. CDR3 protein: CASSPWVWGTQYF. The CDR3 DNA sequence: TGCGCCAGCAGCCCCTGGGTGTGGGGGACCCAGTACTTC.

This clone was seen a few times. The V call is TRBV5-5, the J call TRBJ1-1; D remains ambiguous. The CDR3 runs 12 residues. Germline V gives CDR1 SGHKS, CDR2 YYEKEE (reference sequence). With 0 bases removed from V and 1 base from J, the gap between germline ends came to 1 base. The DNA of the CDR3 is TGTGCCAGCAGCTTGGCGAACACTGAAGCTTTCTTT. Encoded protein: CASSLANTEAFF.